Below are 2 T cell receptor beta chains sequenced from a single sample in a study of blood T cell repertoires in COVID-19. The table came from immunoSEQ multiplex PCR; TCRdb's copy has only in-frame clones and leaves some out. Of a few hundred thousand clones in the sample, about 90% were seen once. Sequenced sample: PBMCs or T cells enriched from blood (not recorded which). Every receptor here comes from a woman between 18 and 29 years old with acute COVID-19.

The gene calls are TRBV30 and TRBJ1-5, with TRBD1 identical over 10 bases. CDR3 size: 15 residues. From germline, CDR1 is GTSNPN and CDR2 SVGIG (reference sequence). V shed 2 bases, J shed 2 bases, and the junction held 3 bases outside the gene matches. CDR3 nucleotides: TGTGCCTGGAGTATGGACAGGGGGGGCAATCAGCCCCAGCATTTT. Its translation is CAWSMDRGGNQPQHF.

The rearrangement links TRBV3-1 (or the pseudogene TRBV3-2) to TRBJ2-6; a weak D match, TRBD2 (7 bases). Germline loops: CDR1 LGHDT, CDR2 YNNKEL (reference sequence). The CDR3 has 17 residues. V lost 3 bases and J 2 bases, leaving 14 bases between the germline ends. The DNA of the CDR3 is TGTGCCAGCAGCCATGGGGGGGCTGAAGCTGGGGCCAACGTCCTGACTTTC. Protein: CASSHGGAEAGANVLTF.